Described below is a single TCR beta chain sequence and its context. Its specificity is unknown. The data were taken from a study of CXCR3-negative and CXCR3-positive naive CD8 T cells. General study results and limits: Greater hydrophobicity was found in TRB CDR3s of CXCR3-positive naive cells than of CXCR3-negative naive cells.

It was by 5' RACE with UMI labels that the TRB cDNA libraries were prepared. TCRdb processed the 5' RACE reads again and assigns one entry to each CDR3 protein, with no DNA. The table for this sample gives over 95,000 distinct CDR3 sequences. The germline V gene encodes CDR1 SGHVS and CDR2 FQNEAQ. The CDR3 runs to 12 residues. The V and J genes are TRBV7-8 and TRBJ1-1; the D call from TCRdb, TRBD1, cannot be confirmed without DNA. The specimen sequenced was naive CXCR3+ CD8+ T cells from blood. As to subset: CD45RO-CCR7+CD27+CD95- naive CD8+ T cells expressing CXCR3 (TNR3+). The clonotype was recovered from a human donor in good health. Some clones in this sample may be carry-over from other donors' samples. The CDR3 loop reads CASSWGSTEAFF.